The source of this TCR beta chain is a study of CD8 T cells in ankylosing spondylitis. Germline V CDR1 and CDR2: LGHNA, YSLEER. The CDR3 has 15 amino acids. V trimming: 1 base; J trimming: 7 bases; junction bases outside the gene matches: 7. It was by quantitative 5'-RACE with molecular barcodes that TCR beta libraries were made. MiXCR was run by TCRdb on the 5' RACE reads, yielding one entry per CDR3 protein. In the table there are 270,000 or so distinct CDR3 sequences, 15% to 20% of which are singletons. A word on this clonotype: Its target is unknown.

Study findings and constraints: Disease-linked clones, CD8+, were relatively rare in peripheral blood. Within ankylosing spondylitis blood, a TCR beta motif made up of roughly eight highly homologous variants appeared to be characteristic. The authors reported significant enrichment of disease-linked clones in matched ankylosing spondylitis synovial fluid.

The sample was blood, either unsorted or a sorted T cell fraction (not recorded which). This receptor was obtained from a male donor with ankylosing spondylitis or in good health (not recorded which). The chain links TRBV4-3 to TRBJ2-1; 7 bases agree with TRBD2. The CDR3 protein is CASSQGGGLLNEQFF. Written as DNA, the CDR3 is TGCGCCAGCAGCCAAGGGGGGGGTTTATTAAATGAGCAGTTCTTC.